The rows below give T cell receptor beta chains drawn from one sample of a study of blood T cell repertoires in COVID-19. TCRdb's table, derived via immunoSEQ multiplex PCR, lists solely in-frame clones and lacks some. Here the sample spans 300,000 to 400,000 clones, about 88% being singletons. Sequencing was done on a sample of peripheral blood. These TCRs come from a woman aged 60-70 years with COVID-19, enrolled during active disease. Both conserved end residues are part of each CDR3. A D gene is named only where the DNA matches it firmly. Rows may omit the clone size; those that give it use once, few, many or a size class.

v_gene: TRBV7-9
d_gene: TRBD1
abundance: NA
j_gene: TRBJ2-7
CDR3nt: TGTGCCAGCAGCAGGGACAGTTATTACGAGCAGTACTTC
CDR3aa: CASSRDSYYEQYF

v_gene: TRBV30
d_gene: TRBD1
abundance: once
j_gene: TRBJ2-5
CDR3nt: TGTGCCTGGAGTGGACAGGGGGCTGGGGTCCAAGAGACCCAGTACTTC
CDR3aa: CAWSGQGAGVQETQYF

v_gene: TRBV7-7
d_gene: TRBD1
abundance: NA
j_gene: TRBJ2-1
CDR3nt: TGTGCCAGCAGCCGGGGACAGGGGAGGAACAATGAGCAGTTCTTC
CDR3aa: CASSRGQGRNNEQFF

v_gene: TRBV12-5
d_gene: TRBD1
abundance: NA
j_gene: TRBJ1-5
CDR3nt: TGTGCTAGTGCTTGGACAGGAGATCAGCCCCAGCATTTT
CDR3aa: CASAWTGDQPQHF

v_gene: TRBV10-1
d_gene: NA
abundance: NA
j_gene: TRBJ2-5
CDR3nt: TGCGCCAGCAGTCGACAGAGTCAAGAGACCCAGTACTTC
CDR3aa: CASSRQSQETQYF

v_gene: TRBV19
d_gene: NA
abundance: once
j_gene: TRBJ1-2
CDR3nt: TGTGCCAGTAGTATACCCCCCAGAGCCAGGGGCTACACCTTC
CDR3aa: CASSIPPRARGYTF

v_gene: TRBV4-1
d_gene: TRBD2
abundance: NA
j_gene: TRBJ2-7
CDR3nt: TGCGCCAGCAGCCGGCAGCGGGGGGCCTACGAGCAGTACTTC
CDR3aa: CASSRQRGAYEQYF

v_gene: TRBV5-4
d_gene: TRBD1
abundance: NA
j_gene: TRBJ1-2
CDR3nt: TGTGCCAGCAGCCGCGGACAGGGTGGACTCTATGGCTACACCTTC
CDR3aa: CASSRGQGGLYGYTF

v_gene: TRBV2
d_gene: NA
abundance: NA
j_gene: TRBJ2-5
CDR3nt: TGTGCCAGCAGTGAACGGCTAGGCGGAGTGGGCCAGTACTTC
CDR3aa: CASSERLGGVGQYF

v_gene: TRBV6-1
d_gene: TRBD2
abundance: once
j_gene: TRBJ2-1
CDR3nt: TGTGCCAGCAGTGAATACGGGGGGTCCTACAATGAGCAGTTCTTC
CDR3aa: CASSEYGGSYNEQFF

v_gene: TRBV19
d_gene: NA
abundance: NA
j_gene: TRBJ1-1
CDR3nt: TGTGCCAGCGGTATAGCACTTCACACTGAAGCTTTCTTT
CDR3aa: CASGIALHTEAFF

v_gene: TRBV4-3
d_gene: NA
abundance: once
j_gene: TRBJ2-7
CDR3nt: TGCGCCAGCAGCCAAGATCCCAGGGGTTCCTACGAGCAGTACTTC
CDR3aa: CASSQDPRGSYEQYF

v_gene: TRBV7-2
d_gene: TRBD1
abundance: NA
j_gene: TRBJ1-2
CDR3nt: TGTGCCAGCAGCCGTCCCTTATGGACAGGGAGTAACTATGGCTACACCTTC
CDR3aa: CASSRPLWTGSNYGYTF

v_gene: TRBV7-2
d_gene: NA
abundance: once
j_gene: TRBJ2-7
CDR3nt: TGTGCCAGCAGCTTGGGGAGTTGGGGCTCCTACGAGCAGTACTTC
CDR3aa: CASSLGSWGSYEQYF

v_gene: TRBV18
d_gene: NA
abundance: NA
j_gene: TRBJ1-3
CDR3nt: TGTGCCAGCTCTCCGGGACACCAAGGAAACACCATATATTTT
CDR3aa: CASSPGHQGNTIYF

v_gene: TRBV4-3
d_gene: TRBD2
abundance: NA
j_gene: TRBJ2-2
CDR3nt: TGCGCCAGCAGCCAAGTCGACGGGGGGAGCTACACCGGGGAGCTGTTTTTT
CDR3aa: CASSQVDGGSYTGELFF

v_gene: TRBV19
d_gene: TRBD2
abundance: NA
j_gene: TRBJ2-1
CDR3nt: TGTGCCAGTAGTATGAGTAGCGGGGGCCCCGGAGAGCAGTTCTTC
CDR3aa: CASSMSSGGPGEQFF

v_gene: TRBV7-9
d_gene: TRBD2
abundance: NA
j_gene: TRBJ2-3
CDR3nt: TGTGCCAGCAGCCCCCGGGACTACCTAACCACAGATACGCAGTATTTT
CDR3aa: CASSPRDYLTTDTQYF

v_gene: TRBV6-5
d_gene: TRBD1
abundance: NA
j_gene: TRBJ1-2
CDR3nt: TGTGCCAGCAGGACGACAGGGGGCGGAAACTATGGCTACACCTTC
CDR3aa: CASRTTGGGNYGYTF

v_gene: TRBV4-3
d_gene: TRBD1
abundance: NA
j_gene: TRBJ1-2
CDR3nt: TGCGCCAGCAGCCAACCGGGACAGGGAGCTGGCTACACCTTC
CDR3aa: CASSQPGQGAGYTF

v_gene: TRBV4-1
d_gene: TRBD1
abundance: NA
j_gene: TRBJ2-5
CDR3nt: TGCGCCAGCAGCCAAGGAGGGGGCCCCGAGACCCAGTACTTC
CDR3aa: CASSQGGGPETQYF

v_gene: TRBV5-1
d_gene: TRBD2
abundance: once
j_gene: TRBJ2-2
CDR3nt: TGCGCCAGCAGCGGAACTAGCGGGGGGTCGAACACCGGGGAGCTGTTTTTT
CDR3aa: CASSGTSGGSNTGELFF

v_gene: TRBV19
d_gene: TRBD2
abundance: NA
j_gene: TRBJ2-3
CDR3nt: TGTGCCAGTAGTATTTCGCGGGGGGCCGTGGATCTCGGCACAGATACGCAGTATTTT
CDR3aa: CASSISRGAVDLGTDTQYF

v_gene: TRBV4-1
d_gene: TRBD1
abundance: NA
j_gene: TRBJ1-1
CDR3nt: TGCGCCAGCAGCCAAGTGGGACAGCGGAGAGCGAACACTGAAGCTTTCTTT
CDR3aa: CASSQVGQRRANTEAFF

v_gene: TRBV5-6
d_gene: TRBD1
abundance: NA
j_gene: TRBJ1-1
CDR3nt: TGTGCCAGCGGCAGACAGGGCTTGTACACTGAAGCTTTCTTT
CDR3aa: CASGRQGLYTEAFF

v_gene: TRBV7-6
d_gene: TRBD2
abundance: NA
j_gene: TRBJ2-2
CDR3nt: TGTGCCAGCAGCCCACGAGGCAGCGGGGGGCGAAACACCGGGGAGCTGTTTTTT
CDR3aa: CASSPRGSGGRNTGELFF

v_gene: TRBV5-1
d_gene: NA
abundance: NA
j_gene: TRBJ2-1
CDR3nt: TGCGCCAGCAGCTTGGGCGGGGGCGGAAGGGACAATGAGCAGTTCTTC
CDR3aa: CASSLGGGGRDNEQFF

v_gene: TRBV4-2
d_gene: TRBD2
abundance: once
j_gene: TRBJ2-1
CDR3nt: TGTGCCAGCAGCCCGCAAGGTGGATATAGCGGGGCTTTAAATGAGCAGTTCTTC
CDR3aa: CASSPQGGYSGALNEQFF

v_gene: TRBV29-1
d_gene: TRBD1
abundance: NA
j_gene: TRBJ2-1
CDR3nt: TGCAGCGTTGTTCGCGGACAGGGGACTTTCGGGCAGTTCTTC
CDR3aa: CSVVRGQGTFGQFF

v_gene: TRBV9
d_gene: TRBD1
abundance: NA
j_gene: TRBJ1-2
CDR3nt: TGTGCCAGCAGCGTAGGACAGGGCGGCGGCTACACCTTC
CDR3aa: CASSVGQGGGYTF

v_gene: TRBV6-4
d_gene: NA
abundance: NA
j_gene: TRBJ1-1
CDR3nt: TGTGCCAGCAGTGATCGAACGGTCAACCTATTCGCTGAAGCTTTCTTT
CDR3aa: CASSDRTVNLFAEAFF

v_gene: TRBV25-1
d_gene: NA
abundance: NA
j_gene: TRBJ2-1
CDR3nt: TGTGCCAGCATTCCCGAGGAAAGGCATGAGCAGTTCTTC
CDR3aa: CASIPEERHEQFF

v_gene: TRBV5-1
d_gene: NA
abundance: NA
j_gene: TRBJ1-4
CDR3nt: TGCGCCAGCAGCTTGGGGGGGCTGGATGAAAAACTGTTTTTT
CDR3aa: CASSLGGLDEKLFF

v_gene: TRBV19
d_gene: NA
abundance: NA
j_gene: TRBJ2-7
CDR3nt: TGTGCCAGTAGTATAACGCCAGGGCCATCTTACGAGCAGTACTTC
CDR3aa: CASSITPGPSYEQYF

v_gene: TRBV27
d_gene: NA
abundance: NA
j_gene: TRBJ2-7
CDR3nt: TGTGCCAGCAGTCCCACATCCCCGATCACAACCTACGAGCAGTACTTC
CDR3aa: CASSPTSPITTYEQYF

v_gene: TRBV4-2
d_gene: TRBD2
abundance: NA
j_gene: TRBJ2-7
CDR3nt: TGTGCCAGCAGCCGAGATCTAGCGGGGGGTCCAGTTCTCTCCTACGAGCAGTACTTC
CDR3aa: CASSRDLAGGPVLSYEQYF

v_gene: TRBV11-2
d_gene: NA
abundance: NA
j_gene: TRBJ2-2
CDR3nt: TGTGCCAGCAGCTACTCGCAGTTACGGAGCGGGGAGCTGTTTTTT
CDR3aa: CASSYSQLRSGELFF

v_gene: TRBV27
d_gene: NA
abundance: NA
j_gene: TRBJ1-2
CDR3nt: TGTGCCAGCAGTTTCTTGGGGGCGAAGGGCTACACCTTC
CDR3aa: CASSFLGAKGYTF

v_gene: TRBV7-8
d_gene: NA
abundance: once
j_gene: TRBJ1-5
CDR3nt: TGTGCCAGCAGCCAAAGCAGGGAATCGAATCAGCCCCAGCATTTT
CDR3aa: CASSQSRESNQPQHF

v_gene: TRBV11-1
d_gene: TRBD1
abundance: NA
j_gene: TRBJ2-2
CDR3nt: TGTGCCAGCAGCTTATATCCAGGGGGCGACACCGGGGAGCTGTTTTTT
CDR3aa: CASSLYPGGDTGELFF

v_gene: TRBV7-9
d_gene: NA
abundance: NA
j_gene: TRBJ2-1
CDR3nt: TGTGCCAGCAGCACACACAGGATCTCCTACAATGAGCAGTTCTTC
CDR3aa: CASSTHRISYNEQFF

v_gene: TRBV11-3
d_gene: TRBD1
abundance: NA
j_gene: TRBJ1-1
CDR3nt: TGTGCCAGCAGCTTAGGGACAGGTTTGGACACTGAAGCTTTCTTT
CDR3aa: CASSLGTGLDTEAFF

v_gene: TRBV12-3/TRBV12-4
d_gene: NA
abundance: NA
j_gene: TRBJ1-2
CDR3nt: TGTGCCAGCAGTTGGACAGAGAATGGCTACACCTTC
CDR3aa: CASSWTENGYTF